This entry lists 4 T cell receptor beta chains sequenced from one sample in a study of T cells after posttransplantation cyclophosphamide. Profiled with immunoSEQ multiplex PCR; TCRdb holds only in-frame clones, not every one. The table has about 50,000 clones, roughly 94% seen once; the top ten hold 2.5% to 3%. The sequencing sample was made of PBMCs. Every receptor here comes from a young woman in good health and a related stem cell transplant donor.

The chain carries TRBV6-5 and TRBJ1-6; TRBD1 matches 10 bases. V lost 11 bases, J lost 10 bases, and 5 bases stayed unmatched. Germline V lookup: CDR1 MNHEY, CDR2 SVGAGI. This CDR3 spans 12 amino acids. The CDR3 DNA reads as TGTGCCTGGGACAGGGGATGCTCACCCCTCCACTTT. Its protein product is CAWDRGCSPLHF.

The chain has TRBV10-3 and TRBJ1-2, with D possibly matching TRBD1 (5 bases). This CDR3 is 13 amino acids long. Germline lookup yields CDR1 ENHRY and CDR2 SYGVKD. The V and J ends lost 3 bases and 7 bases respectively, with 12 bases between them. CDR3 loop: CAISDDQGPGYTF. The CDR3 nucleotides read TGTGCCATCAGTGATGATCAGGGTCCTGGCTACACCTTC.

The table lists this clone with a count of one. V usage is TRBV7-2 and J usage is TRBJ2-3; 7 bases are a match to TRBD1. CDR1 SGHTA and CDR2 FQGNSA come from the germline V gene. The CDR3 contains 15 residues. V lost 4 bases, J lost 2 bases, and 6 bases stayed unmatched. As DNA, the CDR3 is TGTGCCAGCAGCTCTCGGACAGGTGTCACAGATACGCAGTATTTT. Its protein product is CASSSRTGVTDTQYF.

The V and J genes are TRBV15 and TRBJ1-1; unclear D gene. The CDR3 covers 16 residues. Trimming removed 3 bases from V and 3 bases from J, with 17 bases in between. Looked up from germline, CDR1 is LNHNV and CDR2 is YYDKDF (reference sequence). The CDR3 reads CATSSFREGADTEAFF. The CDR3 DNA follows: TGTGCCACCAGCAGTTTTCGGGAGGGCGCGGACACTGAAGCTTTCTTT.